This TCR beta chain was captured in a study of cytomegalovirus exposure and HLA in healthy donors. The CDR3 has 14 residues. Trimming shortened V by 4 bases and J by 1 base, and 9 bases separated the two germline ends. CDR1 is MNHEY, CDR2 SVGAGI, per germline. The data were produced by immunoSEQ multiplex PCR, yet TCRdb's version contains in-frame clones alone and is incomplete. The sample lists 150,000 to 200,000 clones, approximately 86% seen once, with around 2.4% in the top ten. As for this clone: Its antigen is currently unknown.

Whole-study findings and limits: Investigators reported approximately 150 TCR beta chains as tied to cytomegalovirus.

This receptor was obtained from a young man in good health and CMV-seropositive. The chain employs TRBV6-5 and TRBJ2-3; D is uncertain. The sample taken for sequencing was PBMCs. The CDR3 DNA reads TGTGCCAGCAGTTTCTATACTGGCACAGATACGCAGTATTTT. This encodes CASSFYTGTDTQYF.